These 16 T cell receptor beta chains share one sample of origin, sequenced in a study of shared clonotypes between healthy human individuals. Repertoires were generated with immunoSEQ multiplex PCR, while TCRdb's copy carries only in-frame clones and drops some. The sample records just under 350,000 clones, about 70% being singletons. Sequences were obtained from memory CD4+ T cells sorted from blood. The sample's subset: CD45RA-negative fraction. These receptors all stem from a young man in good health.

Many counts were recorded for this clone. The chain carries TRBV28 and TRBJ1-4; D remains unclear. V lost 4 bases and J 4 bases, leaving 10 bases between the germline ends. The CDR3 runs 14 residues. Per the germline V gene, CDR1 is MDHEN and CDR2 is SYDVKM. The CDR3 sequence: CASSSRGFNEKLFF. The DNA for the CDR3 is TGTGCCAGCAGTTCAAGAGGTTTTAATGAAAAACTGTTTTTT.

This clone was found once. V and J are TRBV5-6 and TRBJ2-3; D unclear. The CDR3 contains 12 residues. Germline CDR1 reads SGHDT; CDR2 reads YYEEEE. V was shortened by 5 bases and J by 3 bases, with 7 bases between the two germline ends. The CDR3 DNA is TGTGCCAGCAGGAAAACGACAGATACGCAGTATTTT. This translates into CASRKTTDTQYF.

This chain joins TRBV10-3 and TRBJ2-4; 9 bases line up with TRBD2. The CDR3 consists of 14 residues. CDR1 ENHRY and CDR2 SYGVKD come from the germline V gene. The junction had 1 base not matched to a gene; V was cut back by 0 bases and J by 7 bases. The CDR3 is CAISESTSGNIQYF. In DNA, the CDR3 is TGTGCCATCAGTGAGTCCACTAGCGGGAACATTCAGTACTTC.

The V and J genes are TRBV6-1 and TRBJ1-2, with D unresolved. Germline-derived CDR1 and CDR2 are MNHNS and SASEGT. The V gene lost 0 bases and the J gene lost 5 bases, with 10 bases spanning the gap. The CDR3 has 14 residues. The CDR3 bases are TGTGCCAGCAGTGAAGCGCATGGGATGTATGGCTACACCTTC. Protein product: CASSEAHGMYGYTF.

This rearrangement joins TRBV2 to TRBJ1-1; D remains ambiguous. The germline gives CDR1 SNHLY, CDR2 FYNNEI. The CDR3 spans 13 residues. V lost 11 bases to trimming and J lost 2 bases, with 15 bases between them. This chain's CDR3 is CALEAERNTEAFF. CDR3 in DNA: TGTGCCCTTGAAGCTGAGAGAAACACTGAAGCTTTCTTT.

The rearrangement joins TRBV5-4 to TRBJ2-7; tentatively, D is TRBD2 (6 bases). CDR1 is SGHNT, CDR2 YYREEE, per germline (reference sequence). V dropped 4 bases and J dropped 6 bases, with 14 bases sitting between them. The CDR3 is 13 residues long. CDR3 in amino acids: CASSVRDFVEQYF. The CDR3, as DNA: TGTGCCAGCAGCGTAAGGGACTTTGTCGAGCAGTACTTC.

The rearrangement uses TRBV29-1 and TRBJ2-1; no clear D gene. Trimming took off 6 bases at V and 6 bases at J, with 18 bases between the two ends. The CDR3 sequence is 14 residues long. Germline V gives CDR1 SQVTM, CDR2 ANQGSEA. The CDR3 protein is CSVSLLGLGNEQFF. In nucleotides, the CDR3 is TGCAGCGTATCCCTATTAGGCCTAGGCAATGAGCAGTTCTTC.

This clone was seen a few times. The identical CDR3 is also encoded by other nucleotide sequences in the sample. The chain uses TRBV6-4 and TRBJ2-1, with TRBD1 identical over 8 bases. The CDR3 has 15 residues. Trimming took 2 bases from V and 1 from J; bases not matched to a gene: 1. Germline CDR1 reads MRHNA; CDR2 reads SNTAGT. In DNA form, the CDR3 reads TGTGCCAGCAGTGACACAGGGGGTTCCTACAATGAGCAGTTCTTC. Residues: CASSDTGGSYNEQFF.

This chain uses TRBV15 with TRBJ2-7; D remains unclear. The CDR3 runs to 14 residues. V shed 1 base and J shed 4 bases, with 11 bases lying between them. Germline V gene sequence: CDR1 LNHNV, CDR2 YYDKDF (reference sequence). In nucleotides, the CDR3 is TGTGCCACCAGCAGAGTGGCTAATAAATACGAGCAGTACTTC. Amino acids: CATSRVANKYEQYF.

Only one count was recorded for this clone. The V and J genes are TRBV28 and TRBJ2-7; possible D gene TRBD2, 6 bases. Per the germline V gene, CDR1 is MDHEN and CDR2 is SYDVKM. CDR3 length: 12 residues. V lost 7 bases and J 2 bases, leaving 9 bases between the germline ends. The CDR3 DNA reads as TGTGCCAGCACTGGCGGGACCTACGAGCAGTACTTC. Amino acids: CASTGGTYEQYF.

J is TRBJ2-5 and V is TRBV11-2; tentatively, D is TRBD2 (5 bases). This CDR3 has 16 residues. Looked up from germline, CDR1 is SGHAT and CDR2 is FQNNGV. Trimming shortened V by 1 base and J by 4 bases, and 16 bases separated the two germline ends. The CDR3 nucleotides are TGTGCCAGCAGCTTAGTTGTAGCGTCGTGGGGAGAGACCCAGTACTTC. It encodes CASSLVVASWGETQYF.

V and J are TRBV11-2 and TRBJ1-1; 7 bases are a match to TRBD1. This CDR3 is 13 amino acids long. V was pared by 5 bases and J by 4 bases, with 4 bases of the junction left unmatched. Germline V gene sequence: CDR1 SGHAT, CDR2 FQNNGV. CDR3 sequence: CASSHGTATEAFF. CDR3 coding DNA: TGTGCCAGCAGCCACGGGACAGCCACTGAAGCTTTCTTT.

The chain recombines TRBV2 with TRBJ2-5, with TRBD1 matching over 7 bases. V lost 6 bases, J lost 3 bases, and 7 bases stayed unmatched. Germline V gives CDR1 SNHLY, CDR2 FYNNEI. The CDR3 totals 14 residues. CDR3: CASSVDRVEETQYF. In DNA, the CDR3 is TGTGCCAGCAGCGTTGACAGGGTGGAAGAGACCCAGTACTTC.

This chain connects TRBV5-4 to TRBJ2-5, with D possibly matching TRBD1 (5 bases). The J call may be in error: the DNA end matches TRBJ2-7 better. The CDR3 totals 14 residues. The germline CDR1 and CDR2 sequences are SGHNT and YYREEE (reference sequence). This chain's CDR3 is CASSEHKGPAEQYF. The CDR3 DNA reads TGTGCCAGCAGCGAACACAAGGGGCCTGCCGAGCAGTACTTC.

V usage is TRBV20-1 and J usage is TRBJ2-3; D is unclear. Trimming stripped 7 bases from V and 1 base from J, with 6 bases between. The CDR3 contains 11 residues. From germline, CDR1 is DFQATT and CDR2 SNEGSKA (reference sequence). The CDR3 spells CSGAGTDTQYF. CDR3 bases: TGCAGTGGGGCCGGCACAGATACGCAGTATTTT.

V and J are TRBV5-5 and TRBJ2-2, with 9 bases fitting TRBD1. The CDR3 totals 17 residues. Looked up from germline, CDR1 is SGHKS and CDR2 is YYEKEE (reference sequence). The V segment lost 2 bases and the J segment 7 bases; nucleotides outside the gene matches: 12. This chain's CDR3 is CASSLHGTGGRDGELFF. DNA for the CDR3: TGTGCCAGCAGCTTACATGGAACAGGGGGCCGTGACGGGGAGCTGTTTTTT.